What follows is one T cell receptor (beta chain) and its context. The sample belongs to a study of blood T cell repertoires in COVID-19. Study overall: Some COVID-19 samples were acute and others convalescent; all came from the United States, Italy and Spain. PBMCs, B-cell-depleted T cells, or T cells were the source of the cDNA or gDNA that made up the material.

CDR3 length: 15 residues. The V gene's germline CDR1 is SGHNT and CDR2 YENEEA. V was trimmed by 5 bases and J by 8 bases, leaving 19 bases between them. Seattle's enrolled individuals joined amid active infection and were then monitored longitudinally. Original data processing: Amplified reference gene primers provided the basis for estimating nucleated cell counts. Assay used: immunoSEQ multiplex PCR; TCRdb lists only in-frame clones, some missing. The D gene and trimming were derived from the DNA, and the V and J assignments and clone size from that table. The sample has about 95,000 clones, approximately 91% seen once; the top ten hold approximately 5.4%.

The V and J genes are TRBV11-3 and TRBJ2-1, with D unclear. This receptor was taken from a man aged 55-75 years with COVID-19, enrolled during active disease. The sample comprised peripheral blood. CDR3 DNA sequence: TGTGCCAGCAGCCCCAAGTACGGCCGGCTAGATGAGCAGTTCTTC. This codes for CASSPKYGRLDEQFF. The full variable domain, completed using reference TRBV11-3 and TRBJ2-1, is EAGVVQSPRYKIIEKKQPVAFWCNPISGHNTLYWYLQNLGQGPELLIRYENEEAVDDSQLPKDRFSAERLKGVDSTLKIQPAELGDSAVYLCASSPKYGRLDEQFFGPGTRLTVL.